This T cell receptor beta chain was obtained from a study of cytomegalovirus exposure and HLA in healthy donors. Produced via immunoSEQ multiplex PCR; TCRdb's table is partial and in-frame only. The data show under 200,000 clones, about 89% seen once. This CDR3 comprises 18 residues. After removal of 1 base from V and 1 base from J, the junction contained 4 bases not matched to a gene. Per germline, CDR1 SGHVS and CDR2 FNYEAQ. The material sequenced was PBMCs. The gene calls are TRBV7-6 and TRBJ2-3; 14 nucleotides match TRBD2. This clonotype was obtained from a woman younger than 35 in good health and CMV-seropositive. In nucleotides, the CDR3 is TGTGCCAGCAGCTTAGGACTAGCGGGAGGGCGGCGCACAGATACGCAGTATTTT. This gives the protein CASSLGLAGGRRTDTQYF.